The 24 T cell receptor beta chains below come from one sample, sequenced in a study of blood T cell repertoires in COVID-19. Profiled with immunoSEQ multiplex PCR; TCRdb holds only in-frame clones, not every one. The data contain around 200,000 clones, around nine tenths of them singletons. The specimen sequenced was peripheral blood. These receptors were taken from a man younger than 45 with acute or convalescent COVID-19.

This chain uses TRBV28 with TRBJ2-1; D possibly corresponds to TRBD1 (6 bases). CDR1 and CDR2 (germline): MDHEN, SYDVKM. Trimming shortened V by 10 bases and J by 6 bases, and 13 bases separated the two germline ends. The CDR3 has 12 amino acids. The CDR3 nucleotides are TGTGCCACCTGGACAGCTCCCAATGAGCAGTTCTTC. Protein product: CATWTAPNEQFF.

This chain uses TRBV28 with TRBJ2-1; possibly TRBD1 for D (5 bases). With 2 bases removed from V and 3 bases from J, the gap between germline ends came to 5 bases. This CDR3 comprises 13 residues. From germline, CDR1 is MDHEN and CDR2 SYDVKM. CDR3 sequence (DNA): TGTGCCAGCAGTTTAACAGGCTACAATGAGCAGTTCTTC. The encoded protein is CASSLTGYNEQFF.

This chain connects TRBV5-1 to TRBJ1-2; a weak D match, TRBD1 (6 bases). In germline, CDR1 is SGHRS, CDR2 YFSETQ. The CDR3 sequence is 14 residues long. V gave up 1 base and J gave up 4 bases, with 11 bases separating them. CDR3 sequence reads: CASSLSRGVYGYTF. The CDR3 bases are TGCGCCAGCAGCTTGTCCAGGGGTGTCTATGGCTACACCTTC.

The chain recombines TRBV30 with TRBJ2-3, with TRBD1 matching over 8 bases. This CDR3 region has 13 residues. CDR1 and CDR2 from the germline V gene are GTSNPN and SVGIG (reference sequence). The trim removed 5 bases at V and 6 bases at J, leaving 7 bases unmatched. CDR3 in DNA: TGTGCCTGGGATAGAAACAGGGGGGATACGCAGTATTTT. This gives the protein CAWDRNRGDTQYF.

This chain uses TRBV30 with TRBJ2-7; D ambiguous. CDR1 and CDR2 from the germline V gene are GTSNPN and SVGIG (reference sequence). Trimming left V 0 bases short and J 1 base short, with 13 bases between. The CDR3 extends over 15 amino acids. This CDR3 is CAWSVRKARSYEQYF. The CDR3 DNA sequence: TGTGCCTGGAGTGTACGGAAGGCGAGGTCCTACGAGCAGTACTTC.

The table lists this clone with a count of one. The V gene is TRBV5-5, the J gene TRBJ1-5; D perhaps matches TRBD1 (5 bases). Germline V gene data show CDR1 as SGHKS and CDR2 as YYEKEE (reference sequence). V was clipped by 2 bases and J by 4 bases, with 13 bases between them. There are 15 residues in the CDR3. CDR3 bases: TGTGCCAGCAGCTTTTTCACAGGCGGTAATCAGCCCCAGCATTTT. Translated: CASSFFTGGNQPQHF.

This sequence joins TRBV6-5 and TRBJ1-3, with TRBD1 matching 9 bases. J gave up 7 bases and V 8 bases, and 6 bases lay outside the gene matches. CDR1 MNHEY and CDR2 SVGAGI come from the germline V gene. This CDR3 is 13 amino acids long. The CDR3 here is CASVRQGENTIYF. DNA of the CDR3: TGTGCCAGCGTAAGACAGGGGGAGAACACCATATATTTT.

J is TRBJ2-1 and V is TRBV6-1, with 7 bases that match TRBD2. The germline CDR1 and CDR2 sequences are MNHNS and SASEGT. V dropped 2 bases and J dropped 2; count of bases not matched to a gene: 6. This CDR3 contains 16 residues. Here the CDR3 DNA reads TGTGCCAGCAGTGAAAGGGGCCGGGGGGCCTACAATGAGCAGTTCTTC. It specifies CASSERGRGAYNEQFF.

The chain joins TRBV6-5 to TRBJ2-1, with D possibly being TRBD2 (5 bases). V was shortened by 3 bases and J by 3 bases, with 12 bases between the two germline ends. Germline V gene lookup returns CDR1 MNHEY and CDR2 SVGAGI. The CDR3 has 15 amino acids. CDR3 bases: TGTGCCAGCAGTTATGGAGGATGGCTCTACAATGAGCAGTTCTTC. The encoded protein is CASSYGGWLYNEQFF.

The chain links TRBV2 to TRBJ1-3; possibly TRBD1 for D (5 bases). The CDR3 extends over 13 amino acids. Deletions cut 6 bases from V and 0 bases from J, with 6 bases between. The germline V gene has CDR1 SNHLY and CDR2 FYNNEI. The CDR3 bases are TGTGCCAGCAGACAGGACTCTGGAAACACCATATATTTT. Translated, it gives CASRQDSGNTIYF.

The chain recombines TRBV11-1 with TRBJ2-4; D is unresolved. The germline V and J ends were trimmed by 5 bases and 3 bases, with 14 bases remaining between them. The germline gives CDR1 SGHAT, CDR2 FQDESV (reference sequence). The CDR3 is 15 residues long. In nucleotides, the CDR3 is TGTGCCAGCAGCCCACACCAGGTGGGCAAAAACATTCAGTACTTC. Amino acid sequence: CASSPHQVGKNIQYF.

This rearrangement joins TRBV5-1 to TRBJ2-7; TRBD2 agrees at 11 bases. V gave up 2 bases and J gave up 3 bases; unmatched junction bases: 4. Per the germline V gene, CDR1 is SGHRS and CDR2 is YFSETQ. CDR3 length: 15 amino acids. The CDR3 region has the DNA TGCGCCAGCAGCTTACTAGCGGGAGACAACTACGAGCAGTACTTC. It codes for CASSLLAGDNYEQYF.

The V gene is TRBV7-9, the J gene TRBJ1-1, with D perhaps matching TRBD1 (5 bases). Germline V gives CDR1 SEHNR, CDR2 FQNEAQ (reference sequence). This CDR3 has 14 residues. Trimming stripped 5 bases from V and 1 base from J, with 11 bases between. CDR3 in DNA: TGTGCCAGCAGCCCATTGACAGAGAACACTGAAGCTTTCTTT. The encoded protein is CASSPLTENTEAFF.

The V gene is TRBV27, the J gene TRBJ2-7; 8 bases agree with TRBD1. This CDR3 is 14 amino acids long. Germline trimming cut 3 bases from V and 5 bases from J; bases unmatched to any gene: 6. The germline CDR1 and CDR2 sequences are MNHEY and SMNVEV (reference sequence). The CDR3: CASSFGQGFDEQYF. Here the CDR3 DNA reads TGTGCCAGCAGTTTCGGACAGGGTTTCGACGAGCAGTACTTC.

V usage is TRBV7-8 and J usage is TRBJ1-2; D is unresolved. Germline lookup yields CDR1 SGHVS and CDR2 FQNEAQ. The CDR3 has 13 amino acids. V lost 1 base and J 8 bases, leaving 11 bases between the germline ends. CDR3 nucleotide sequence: TGTGCCAGCAGCTTAGGACCGGGCGGGGGCTACACCTTC. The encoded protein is CASSLGPGGGYTF.

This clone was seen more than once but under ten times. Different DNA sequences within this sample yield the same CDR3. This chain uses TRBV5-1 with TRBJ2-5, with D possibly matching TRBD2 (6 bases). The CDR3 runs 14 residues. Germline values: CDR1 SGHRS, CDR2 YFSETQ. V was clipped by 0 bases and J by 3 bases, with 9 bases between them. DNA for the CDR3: TGCGCCAGCAGCTTGGCCGGAGGGAAAGAGACCCAGTACTTC. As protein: CASSLAGGKETQYF.

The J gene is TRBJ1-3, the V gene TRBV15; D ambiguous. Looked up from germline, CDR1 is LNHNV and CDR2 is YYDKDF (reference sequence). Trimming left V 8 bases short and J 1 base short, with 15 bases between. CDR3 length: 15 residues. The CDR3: CATEGSPGSGNTIYF. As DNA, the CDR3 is TGTGCCACCGAGGGAAGCCCGGGGTCTGGAAACACCATATATTTT.

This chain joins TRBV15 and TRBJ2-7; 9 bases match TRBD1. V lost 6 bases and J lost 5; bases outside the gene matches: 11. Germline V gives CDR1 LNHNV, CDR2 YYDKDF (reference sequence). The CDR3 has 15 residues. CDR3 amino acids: CATRGPGQGIHEQYF. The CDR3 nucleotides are TGTGCCACCAGAGGCCCGGGACAGGGTATCCACGAGCAGTACTTC.

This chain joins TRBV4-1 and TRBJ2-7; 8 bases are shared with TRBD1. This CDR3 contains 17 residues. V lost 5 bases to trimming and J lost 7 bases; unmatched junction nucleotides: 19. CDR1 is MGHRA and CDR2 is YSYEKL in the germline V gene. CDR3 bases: TGCGCCAGCAGCTGGCGGCATAACGACAGGGGATCGAGGGAGCAGTACTTC. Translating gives CASSWRHNDRGSREQYF.

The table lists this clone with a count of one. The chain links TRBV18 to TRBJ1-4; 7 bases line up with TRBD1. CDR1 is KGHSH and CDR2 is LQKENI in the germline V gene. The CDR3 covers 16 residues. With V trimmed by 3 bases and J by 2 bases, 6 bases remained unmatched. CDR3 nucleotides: TGTGCCAGCTCACCCGGGACAGTTGGGACTAATGAAAAACTGTTTTTT. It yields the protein CASSPGTVGTNEKLFF.

CDR3 nucleotide sequence: TGTGCCAGCAGGCTGTCCAGGGTCGGGGAGCAGTACTTC. Encoded protein: CASRLSRVGEQYF. V usage is TRBV28 and J usage is TRBJ2-7; a possible D gene is TRBD1 (5 bases). Germline V lookup: CDR1 MDHEN, CDR2 SYDVKM. The CDR3 extends over 13 amino acids. Deletions cut 6 bases from V and 7 bases from J, with 16 bases between.

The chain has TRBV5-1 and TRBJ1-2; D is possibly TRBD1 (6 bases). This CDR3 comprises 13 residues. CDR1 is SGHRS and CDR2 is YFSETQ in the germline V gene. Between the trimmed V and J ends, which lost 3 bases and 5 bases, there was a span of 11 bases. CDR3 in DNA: TGCGCCAGCAGCTCGGACAGAGGATATGGCTACACCTTC. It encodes CASSSDRGYGYTF.

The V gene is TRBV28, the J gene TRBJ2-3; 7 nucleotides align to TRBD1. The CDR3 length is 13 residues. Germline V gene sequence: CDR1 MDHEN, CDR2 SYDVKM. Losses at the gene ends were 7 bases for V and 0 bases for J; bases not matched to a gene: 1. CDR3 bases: TGTGCCAGCAAGGGACAGAGCACAGATACGCAGTATTTT. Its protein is CASKGQSTDTQYF.

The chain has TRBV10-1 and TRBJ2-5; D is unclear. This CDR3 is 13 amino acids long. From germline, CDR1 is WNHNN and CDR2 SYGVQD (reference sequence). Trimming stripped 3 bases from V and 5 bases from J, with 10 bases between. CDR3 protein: CASSDDPRETQYF. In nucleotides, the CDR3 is TGCGCCAGCAGTGATGACCCGCGGGAGACCCAGTACTTC.